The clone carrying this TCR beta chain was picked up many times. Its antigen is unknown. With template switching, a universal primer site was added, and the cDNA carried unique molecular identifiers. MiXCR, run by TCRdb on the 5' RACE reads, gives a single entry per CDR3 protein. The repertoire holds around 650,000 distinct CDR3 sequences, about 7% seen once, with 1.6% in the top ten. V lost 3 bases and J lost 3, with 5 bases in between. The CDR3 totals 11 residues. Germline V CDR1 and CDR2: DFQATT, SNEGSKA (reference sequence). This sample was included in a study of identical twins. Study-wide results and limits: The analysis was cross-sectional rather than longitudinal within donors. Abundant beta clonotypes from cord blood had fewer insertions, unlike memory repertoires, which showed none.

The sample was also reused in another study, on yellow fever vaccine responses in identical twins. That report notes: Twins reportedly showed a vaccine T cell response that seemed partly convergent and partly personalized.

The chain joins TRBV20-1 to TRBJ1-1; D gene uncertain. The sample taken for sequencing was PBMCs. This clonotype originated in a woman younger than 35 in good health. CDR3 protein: CSARADTEAFF. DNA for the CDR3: TGCAGTGCTAGGGCGGACACTGAAGCTTTCTTT.